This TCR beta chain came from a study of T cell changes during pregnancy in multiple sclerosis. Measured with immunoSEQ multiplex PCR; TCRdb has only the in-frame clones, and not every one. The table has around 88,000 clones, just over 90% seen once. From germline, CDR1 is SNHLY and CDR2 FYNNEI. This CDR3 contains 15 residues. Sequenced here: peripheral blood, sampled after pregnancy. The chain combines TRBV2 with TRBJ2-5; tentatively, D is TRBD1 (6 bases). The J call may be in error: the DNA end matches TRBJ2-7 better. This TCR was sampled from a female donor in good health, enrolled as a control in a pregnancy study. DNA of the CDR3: TGTGCCAGCAGTCTTCTCAGGGGAGACTCCTACGAGCAGTACTTC. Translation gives CASSLLRGDSYEQYF.